Following are 3 T cell receptor beta chains from one sample sequenced in a study of tumor and adjacent non-tumor tissue in lung cancer. RNA was extracted from bulk tissue without any cell sorting. A modified ARM-PCR protocol with three rounds of nested PCR amplified TCRbeta. TCRdb redid the calling of the multiplex PCR reads with MiXCR, one entry per CDR3 protein. The table shows some 93,000 distinct CDR3 sequences, with 67% occurring only once. The source material was lung tumor tissue. These receptors were taken from a man aged 60 to 75 with non-small cell lung cancer.

This clonotype has only one observation. One end of the junction does not line up with germline, which may come from a read error. The chain joins TRBV4-2 to TRBJ2-7, with D hard to call. CDR3 length equals 16 residues. Germline CDR1 reads LGHNA; CDR2 reads YNFKEQ. The DNA of the CDR3 is TGTGCCAGCAGGCAAGATGGCTCTTCCAACTCCTACGAGCAGTACTTC. This gives the protein CASRQDGSSNSYEQYF.

This clonotype is a singleton in its sample. The junction departs from germline at one end; a sequencing error may be responsible. The genes are TRBV24-1 and TRBJ2-2, with D unresolved. The length of the CDR3 is 13 residues. From germline, CDR1 is KGHDR and CDR2 SFDVKD. The CDR3 coding sequence is TGTGCCGCCAGTGTTTCAGACACCGGGGAGCTGTTTTTT. Amino acid sequence: CAASVSDTGELFF.

This clonotype was recorded at least ten times. The chain couples TRBV13 to TRBJ2-7; 14 bases align to TRBD2. Trimming cost V 4 bases and J 6 bases; bases outside gene matches: 5. The germline V gene has CDR1 PRHDT and CDR2 FYEKMQ (reference sequence). There are 15 residues in the CDR3. CDR3 in amino acids: CASSSGLAGAGEQYF. CDR3 nucleotide sequence: TGTGCCAGCAGCTCGGGACTAGCGGGAGCGGGCGAGCAGTACTTC.